The table lists the clone carrying this T cell receptor (beta chain) with a few counts. RNA transcripts yielded amplified TCR beta CDR3 regions. HTBI primers drove first-round RT-PCR of the TCR CDR3. TCRdb re-called the multiplex PCR reads through MiXCR, storing one row per CDR3 protein. This sample has roughly 740,000 distinct CDR3 sequences, with about 16% found just once. The CDR3 sequence is 14 residues long. Germline V gives CDR1 LNHDA, CDR2 SQIVND (reference sequence). Trimming pared 2 bases from V and 1 base from J, leaving 6 bases between. This sample was included in a study of T cells in Graves' hyperthyroidism and ophthalmopathy.

This receptor was obtained from a man aged 18 to 30 with Graves' hyperthyroidism. Sequenced: blood. The chain carries TRBV19 and TRBJ1-5; D ambiguous. Here the CDR3 reads CASSIRVSNQPQHF. The CDR3 bases are TGTGCCAGTAGTATACGGGTAAGCAATCAGCCCCAGCATTTT. The full variable domain, completed using reference TRBV19 and TRBJ1-5, is DGGITQSPKYLFRKEGQNVTLSCEQNLNHDAMYWYRQDPGQGLRLIYYSQIVNDFQKGDIAEGYSVSREKKESFPLTVTSAQKNPTAFYLCASSIRVSNQPQHFGDGTRLSIL.